This T cell receptor beta chain emerged from a study of blood T cell repertoires in COVID-19. Study at large: Italy, Spain and the United States were the sources of the convalescent and acute COVID-19 samples. T cells, B-cell-depleted T cells, or PBMCs supplied cDNA or gDNA.

This CDR3 has 14 amino acids. CDR1 and CDR2 from the germline V gene are SGHAT and FQNNGV. The J segment lost 5 bases and the V segment lost 2 bases, leaving 5 bases of the junction unmatched. Source study methods: Scientists estimated how many nucleated cells there were by amplifying reference gene primers. Sequencing was performed with immunoSEQ multiplex PCR; in TCRdb, only in-frame clones are kept and a portion is missing. V, J and clone size derive from that table, while D and trimming were established from the DNA sequence. The sample lists 80,000 or so clones, 70% to 85% seen once, with less than 7.5% in the top ten.

This chain links TRBV11-2 with TRBJ1-2; 7 nucleotides match TRBD1. The clonotype was recovered from a man in his forties or fifties with active or convalescent COVID-19. Specimen: peripheral blood. DNA for the CDR3: TGTGCCAGCAGCTTAATGACAGGGCCGTATGGCTACACCTTC. Translated: CASSLMTGPYGYTF. Using reference TRBV11-2 and TRBJ1-2 for the parts outside the CDR3, the full variable domain is EAGVAQSPRYKIIEKRQSVAFWCNPISGHATLYWYQQILGQGPKLLIQFQNNGVVDDSQLPKDRFSAERLKGVDSTLKIQPAKLEDSAVYLCASSLMTGPYGYTFGSGTRLTVV.